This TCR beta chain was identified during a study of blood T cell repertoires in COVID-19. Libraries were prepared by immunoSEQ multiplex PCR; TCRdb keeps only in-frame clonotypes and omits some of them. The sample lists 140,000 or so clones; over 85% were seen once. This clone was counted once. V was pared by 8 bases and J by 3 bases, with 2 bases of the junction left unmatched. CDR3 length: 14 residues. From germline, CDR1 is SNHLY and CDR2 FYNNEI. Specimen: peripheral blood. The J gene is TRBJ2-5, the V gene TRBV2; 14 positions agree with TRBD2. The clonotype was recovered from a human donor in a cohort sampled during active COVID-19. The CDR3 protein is CASGGLAGEETQYF. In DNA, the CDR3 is TGTGCCAGCGGGGGACTAGCGGGGGAAGAGACCCAGTACTTC.